This T cell receptor (beta chain) originates from a study of blood T cell repertoires in COVID-19. The CDR3 runs 15 residues. V was clipped by 0 bases and J by 0 bases, with 9 bases between them. Germline loops: CDR1 MNHEY, CDR2 SMNVEV (reference sequence). Produced via immunoSEQ multiplex PCR; TCRdb's table is partial and in-frame only. The table has about 130,000 clones, around nine tenths seen once. This clone was detected a few times. This TCR derives from a woman of 80 years or more with acute or convalescent COVID-19. The sample taken for sequencing was peripheral blood. The genes are TRBV27 and TRBJ2-7, with TRBD1 as a possible D gene (6 bases). CDR3 residues: CASSLSLGASYEQYF. The CDR3 bases are TGTGCCAGCAGTTTATCATTGGGGGCCTCCTACGAGCAGTACTTC.